This TCR beta chain is drawn from a study of stem cell transplantation in POMP-related autoinflammatory disease. The protocol was immunoSEQ multiplex PCR, while the TCRdb copy is restricted to in-frame clones and leaves out a portion. The sample includes about 68,000 clones, roughly 90% seen only once; the top ten take about 0.66%. The germline V and J ends were trimmed by 4 bases and 0 bases, with 10 bases remaining between them. This CDR3 has 15 amino acids. Germline V gene data show CDR1 as MNHEY and CDR2 as SVGEGT. The sequencing here drew on CD4+ T cells from PBMCs, taken after stem cell transplantation. The rearrangement links TRBV6-2 or TRBV6-3 to TRBJ2-1, with a weak D call TRBD2 (6 bases). The TCR was taken from a human patient with POMP-related autoinflammation and immune dysregulation (PRAID). A share of the T cells may be of graft donor origin. DNA of the CDR3: TGTGCCAGCAGTTTCCGGGGGAGCTCCTACAATGAGCAGTTCTTC. Protein sequence: CASSFRGSSYNEQFF.